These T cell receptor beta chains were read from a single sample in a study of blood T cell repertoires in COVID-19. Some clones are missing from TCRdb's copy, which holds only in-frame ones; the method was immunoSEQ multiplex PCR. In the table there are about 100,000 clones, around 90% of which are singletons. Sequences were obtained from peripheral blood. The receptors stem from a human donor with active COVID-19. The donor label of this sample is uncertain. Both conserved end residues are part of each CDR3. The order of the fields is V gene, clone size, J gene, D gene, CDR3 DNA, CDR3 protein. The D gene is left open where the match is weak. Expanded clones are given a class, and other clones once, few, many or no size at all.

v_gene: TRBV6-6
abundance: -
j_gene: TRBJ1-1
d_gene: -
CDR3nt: TGTGCCAGCAGTCCCTTGGAGGGAGCTGAAGCTTTCTTT
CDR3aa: CASSPLEGAEAFF

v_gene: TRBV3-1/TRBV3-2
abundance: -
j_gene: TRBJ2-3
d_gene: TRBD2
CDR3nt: TGTGCCAGCAGCCCGTGGCGGGGGGGCACAGATACGCAGTATTTT
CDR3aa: CASSPWRGGTDTQYF

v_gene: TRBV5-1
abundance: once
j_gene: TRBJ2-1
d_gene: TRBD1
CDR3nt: TGCGCCAGCAGCCCGGGGTCCGGGACAGCGAATAACAATGAGCAGTTCTTC
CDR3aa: CASSPGSGTANNNEQFF

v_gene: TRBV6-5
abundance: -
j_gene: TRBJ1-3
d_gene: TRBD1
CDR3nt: TGTGCCAGCAAGCAGGGGGCTGGAAACACCATATATTTT
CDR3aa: CASKQGAGNTIYF

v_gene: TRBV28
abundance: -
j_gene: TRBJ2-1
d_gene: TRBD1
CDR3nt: TGTGCCAGCAGTTTAAGCCGAACAGGGGGCTACAATGAGCAGTTCTTC
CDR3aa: CASSLSRTGGYNEQFF

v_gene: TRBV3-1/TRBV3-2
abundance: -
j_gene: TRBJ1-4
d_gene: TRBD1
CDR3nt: TGTGCCAGCAGCCCCCAGACAGGGGCGGAAAAACTGTTTTTT
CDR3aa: CASSPQTGAEKLFF

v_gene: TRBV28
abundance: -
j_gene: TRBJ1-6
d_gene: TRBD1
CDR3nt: TGTGCCAGCAGTTTGGGGGTGGGACAGGGGGTCCCCAATAATTCACCCCTCCACTTT
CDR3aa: CASSLGVGQGVPNNSPLHF

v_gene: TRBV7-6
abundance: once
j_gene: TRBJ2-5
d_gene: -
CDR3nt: TGTGCCAGCAGCTTAATACTTTCGGAGACCCAGTACTTC
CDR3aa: CASSLILSETQYF

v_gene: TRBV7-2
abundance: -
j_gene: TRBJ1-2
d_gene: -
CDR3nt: TGTGCCAGCAGCTTGTCGGCCGGGGAGATCTATGGCTACACCTTC
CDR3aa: CASSLSAGEIYGYTF

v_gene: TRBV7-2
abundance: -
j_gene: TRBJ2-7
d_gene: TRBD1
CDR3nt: TGTGCCAGCAGTTCACAGGGGGCGGGGTATCCGGGCGAGCAGTACTTC
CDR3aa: CASSSQGAGYPGEQYF

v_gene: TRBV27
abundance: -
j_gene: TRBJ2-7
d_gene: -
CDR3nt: TGTGCCAGCAGCTACAATAGGGGAGGCGAGCAGTACTTC
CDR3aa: CASSYNRGGEQYF

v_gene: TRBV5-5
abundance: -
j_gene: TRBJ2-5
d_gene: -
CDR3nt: TGTGCCAGCAGCTTGAGACAGAGTCCGACCTCACAAGAGACCCAGTACTTC
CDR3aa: CASSLRQSPTSQETQYF

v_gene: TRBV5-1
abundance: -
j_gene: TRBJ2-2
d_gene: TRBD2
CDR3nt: TGCGCCAGCTCCCCCCCCGGGGGGATAAACACCGGGGAGCTGTTTTTT
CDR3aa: CASSPPGGINTGELFF

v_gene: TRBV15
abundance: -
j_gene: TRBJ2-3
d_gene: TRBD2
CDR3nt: TGTGCCACCAGCAGAGATGGGGGAGTGACTAGCGGGGGAGATACGCAGTATTTT
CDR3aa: CATSRDGGVTSGGDTQYF

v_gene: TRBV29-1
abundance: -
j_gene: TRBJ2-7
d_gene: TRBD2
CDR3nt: TGCAGCGTCTCCCAGGCTAGCGGCCTGACCTACGAGCAGTACTTC
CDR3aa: CSVSQASGLTYEQYF

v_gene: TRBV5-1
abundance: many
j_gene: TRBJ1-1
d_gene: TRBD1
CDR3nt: TGCGCCAGCAGCATATCCCAGGGGGACACTGAAGCTTTCTTT
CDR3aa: CASSISQGDTEAFF

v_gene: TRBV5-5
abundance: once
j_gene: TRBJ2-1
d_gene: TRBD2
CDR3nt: TGTGCCAGCAGCTCCGGGGGGGCTATCAATGAGCAGTTCTTC
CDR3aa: CASSSGGAINEQFF

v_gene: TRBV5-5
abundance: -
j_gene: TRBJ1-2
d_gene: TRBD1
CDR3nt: TGTGCCAGCAGCCGGACAGGGGACTATGGCTACACCTTC
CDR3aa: CASSRTGDYGYTF

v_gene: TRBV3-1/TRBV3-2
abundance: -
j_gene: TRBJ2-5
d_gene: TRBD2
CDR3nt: TGTGCCAGCAGCCCGAAAATAAGGACTAGCGTAATTCGGGAGACCCAGTACTTC
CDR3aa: CASSPKIRTSVIRETQYF

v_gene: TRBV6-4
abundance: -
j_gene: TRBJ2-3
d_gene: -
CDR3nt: TGTGCCAGCAGTCGGGAGAGTGCACTCGGCACAGATACGCAGTATTTT
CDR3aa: CASSRESALGTDTQYF

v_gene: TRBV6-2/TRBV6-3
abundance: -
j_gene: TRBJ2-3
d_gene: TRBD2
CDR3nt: TGTGCCAGCAGTTGGGGACTAGCGGGGCCGGTGGGAGATACGCAGTATTTT
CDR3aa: CASSWGLAGPVGDTQYF

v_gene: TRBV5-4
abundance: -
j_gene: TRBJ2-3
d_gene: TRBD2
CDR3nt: TGTGCCAGCAGCTGGGCGCTAGCGGATGGTACAGATACGCAGTATTTT
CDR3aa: CASSWALADGTDTQYF

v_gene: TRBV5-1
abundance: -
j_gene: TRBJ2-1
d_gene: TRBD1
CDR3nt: TGCGCCAGCAGCTTGGAAGGACAGGGGACCAATGAGCAGTTCTTC
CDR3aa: CASSLEGQGTNEQFF

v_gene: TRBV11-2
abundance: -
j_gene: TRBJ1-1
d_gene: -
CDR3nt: TGTGCCAGCAGTCTGGACTTAAACACTGAAGCTTTCTTT
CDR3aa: CASSLDLNTEAFF

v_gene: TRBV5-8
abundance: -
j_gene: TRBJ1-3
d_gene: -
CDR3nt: TGTGCCAGCAGCTTGATCCGGGGAAACTCTGGAAACACCATATATTTT
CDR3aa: CASSLIRGNSGNTIYF

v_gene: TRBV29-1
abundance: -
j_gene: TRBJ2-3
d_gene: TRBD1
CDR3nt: TGCAGCGTTGGACAGGGGCTTATCACAGATACGCAGTATTTT
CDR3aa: CSVGQGLITDTQYF

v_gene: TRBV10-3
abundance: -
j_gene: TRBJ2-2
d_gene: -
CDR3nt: TGTGCCATCAGTGAGTCGTCTCGAGAGAGATACACCGGGGAGCTGTTTTTT
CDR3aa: CAISESSRERYTGELFF

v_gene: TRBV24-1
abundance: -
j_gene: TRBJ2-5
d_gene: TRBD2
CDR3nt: TGTGCCACCAGTGATGTGGGGATAGCGGGGGGGAAAGAGACCCAGTACTTC
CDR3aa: CATSDVGIAGGKETQYF

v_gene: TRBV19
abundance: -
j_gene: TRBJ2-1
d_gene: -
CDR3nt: TGTGCCAGTAATCGCCGGGACTACAATGAGCAGTTCTTC
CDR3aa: CASNRRDYNEQFF

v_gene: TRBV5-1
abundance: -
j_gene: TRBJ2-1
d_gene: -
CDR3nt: TGCGCCAGCAGTACCGGGGACAACAATGAGCAGTTCTTC
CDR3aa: CASSTGDNNEQFF

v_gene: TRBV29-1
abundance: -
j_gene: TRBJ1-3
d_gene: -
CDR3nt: TGCAGCGCTGCGGACAGCTCTGGAAACACCATATATTTT
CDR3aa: CSAADSSGNTIYF

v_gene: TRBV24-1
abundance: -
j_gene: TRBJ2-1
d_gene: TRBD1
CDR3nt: TGTGCCACCAGTGACGAGGACAGGGGTTACAATGAGCAGTTCTTC
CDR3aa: CATSDEDRGYNEQFF

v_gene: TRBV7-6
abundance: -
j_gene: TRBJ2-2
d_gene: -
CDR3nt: TGTGCCAGCAGCTTATTAGCTAGCAACACCGGGGAGCTGTTTTTT
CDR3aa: CASSLLASNTGELFF

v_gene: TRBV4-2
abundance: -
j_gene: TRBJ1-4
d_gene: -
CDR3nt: TGTGCCAGCAGCCCTTCGGCAGGCCCTAATGAAAAACTGTTTTTT
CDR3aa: CASSPSAGPNEKLFF

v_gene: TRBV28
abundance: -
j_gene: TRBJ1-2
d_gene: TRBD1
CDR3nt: TGTGCCAGCCACGGGGACAGAAGTTACTATGGCTACACCTTC
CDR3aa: CASHGDRSYYGYTF

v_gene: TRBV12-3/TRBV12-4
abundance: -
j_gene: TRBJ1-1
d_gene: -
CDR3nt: TGTGCCAGCAGTTGGGCGGGTAACACTGAAGCTTTCTTT
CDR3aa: CASSWAGNTEAFF

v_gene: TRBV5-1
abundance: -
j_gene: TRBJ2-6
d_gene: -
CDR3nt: TGCGCCAGCAGCTTGGCTGGGGCCCCTGGGGCCAACGTCCTGACTTTC
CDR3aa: CASSLAGAPGANVLTF

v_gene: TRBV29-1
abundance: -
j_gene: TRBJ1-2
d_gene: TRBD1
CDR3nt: TGCAGCGTAGAGAACAGGGGGCTAGGGTATGGCTACACCTTC
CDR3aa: CSVENRGLGYGYTF

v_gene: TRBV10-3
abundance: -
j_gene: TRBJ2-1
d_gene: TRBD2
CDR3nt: TGTGCCACCTTTTCCCGGGAGCGGGGGGGGTACAATGAGCAGTTCTTC
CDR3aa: CATFSRERGGYNEQFF

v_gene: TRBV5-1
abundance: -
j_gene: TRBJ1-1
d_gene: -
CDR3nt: TGCGCCAGCAGCTTGGTGGAGGGCGTTACGAGCACTGAAGCTTTCTTT
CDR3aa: CASSLVEGVTSTEAFF

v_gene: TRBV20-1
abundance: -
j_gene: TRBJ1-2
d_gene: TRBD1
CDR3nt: TGCAGTGCTAGTTGGGCGACAGGGGGCAGGGGCTATGGCTACACCTTC
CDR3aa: CSASWATGGRGYGYTF

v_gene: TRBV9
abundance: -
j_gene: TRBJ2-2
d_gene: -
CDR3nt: TGTGCCAGCAGCGGACTAATATGGCCCGGGGAGCTGTTTTTT
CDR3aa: CASSGLIWPGELFF

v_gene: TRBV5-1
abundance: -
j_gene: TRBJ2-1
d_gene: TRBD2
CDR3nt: TGCGCCAGCAGCGCGGGGAGCCGGGGGGAGGTTCGCAATGAGCAGTTCTTC
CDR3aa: CASSAGSRGEVRNEQFF

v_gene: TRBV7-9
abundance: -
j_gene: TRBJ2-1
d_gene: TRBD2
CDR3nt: TGTGCCAGCAGCCCGACTAGCCTAGCGGACAATGAGCAGTTCTTC
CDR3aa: CASSPTSLADNEQFF

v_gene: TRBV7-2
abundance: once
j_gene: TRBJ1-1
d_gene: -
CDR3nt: TGTGCCAGCAGCCCACGTTCTACGGGTGCGGTGATGACTGAAGCTTTCTTT
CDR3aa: CASSPRSTGAVMTEAFF

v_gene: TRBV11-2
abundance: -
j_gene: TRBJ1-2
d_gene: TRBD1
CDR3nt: TGTGCCAGCATTCCAACGACAGGGTACTCCGGCTACACCTTC
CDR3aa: CASIPTTGYSGYTF

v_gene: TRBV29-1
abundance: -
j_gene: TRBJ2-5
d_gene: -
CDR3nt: TGCAGCGGTTCGGAACTAGCAGGAGAGACCCAGTACTTC
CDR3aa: CSGSELAGETQYF

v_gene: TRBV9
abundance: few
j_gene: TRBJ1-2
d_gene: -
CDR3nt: TGTGCCAGCAGCGTAGCTCTAGAGGAGGGAGGGGGTTCCTATGGCTACACCTTC
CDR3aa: CASSVALEEGGGSYGYTF

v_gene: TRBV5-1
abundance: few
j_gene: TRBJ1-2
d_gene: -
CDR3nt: TGCGCCAGCAGCTTTTCCAGGGCCTATGGCTACACCTTC
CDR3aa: CASSFSRAYGYTF

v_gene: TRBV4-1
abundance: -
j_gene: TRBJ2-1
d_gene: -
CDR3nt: TGCGCCAGCAGCCTGAGGGCGTTGAATGAGCAGTTCTTC
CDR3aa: CASSLRALNEQFF

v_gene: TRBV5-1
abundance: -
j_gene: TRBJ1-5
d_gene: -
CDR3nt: TGCGCCAGCAGCTTGGAAGGGGGAGGCAATCAGCCCCAGCATTTT
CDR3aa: CASSLEGGGNQPQHF